A single sample is the source of the 29 T cell receptor beta chains below, sequenced in a study of T cells in Graves' hyperthyroidism and ophthalmopathy. Amplified regions were TCR beta CDR3 sequences from RNA transcripts. With the HTBI primer set, the TCR CDR3 went through a first round of RT-PCR. Each CDR3 protein is one row after TCRdb ran MiXCR on the multiplex PCR reads. This repertoire shows 480,000 or so distinct CDR3 sequences, 13% to 15% found once; its top ten account for around a sixth. Source material: blood. Receptors were obtained from a woman aged 18-30 years with Graves' hyperthyroidism.

This clonotype was seen repeatedly, ten times or more. The V call is TRBV20-1, the J call TRBJ2-7; weak D call: TRBD2 (5 bases). This CDR3 spans 14 amino acids. The V end lost 4 bases, the J end lost 0 bases, and 13 bases lay between the germline ends. In germline, CDR1 is DFQATT, CDR2 SNEGSKA (reference sequence). The CDR3 reads CSAMRASTSYEQYF. In nucleotides, the CDR3 is TGCAGTGCTATGCGGGCTAGTACCTCCTACGAGCAGTACTTC.

This clonotype was observed at least ten times. CDR3 coding DNA: TGTGCCAGCAGCCGGGGGACAGGGGATCAGCCCCAGCATTTT. This gives the protein CASSRGTGDQPQHF. This chain connects TRBV7-4 to TRBJ1-5; TRBD1 agrees at 10 bases. V lost 5 bases, J lost 5 bases, and 3 bases stayed unmatched. Germline V gene lookup returns CDR1 SGHVT and CDR2 SQSDAQ. The CDR3 covers 14 residues.

This clonotype was counted many times. The rearrangement joins TRBV20-1 to TRBJ1-3; D not resolved. V dropped 2 bases and J dropped 2 bases, with 10 bases sitting between them. The CDR3 is 14 amino acids. CDR1 is DFQATT and CDR2 is SNEGSKA in the germline V gene (reference sequence). The CDR3 bases are TGCAGTGCTAGACGGCCTGGGGCTGGAAACACCATATATTTT. Protein sequence: CSARRPGAGNTIYF.

The V gene is TRBV24-1, the J gene TRBJ2-5, with TRBD1 as a possible D gene (5 bases). The CDR3 runs 16 residues. Germline-derived CDR1 and CDR2 are KGHDR and SFDVKD. Deletions cut 0 bases from V and 5 bases from J, with 15 bases between. CDR3 in amino acids: CATSDLGAGNAETQYF. The CDR3 bases are TGTGCCACCAGTGATTTGGGGGCTGGGAATGCGGAGACCCAGTACTTC.

This clonotype was found many times. The rearrangement links TRBV7-9 to TRBJ2-3; 10 bases map to TRBD2. Germline V gives CDR1 SEHNR, CDR2 FQNEAQ (reference sequence). The CDR3 length is 17 residues. Trimming at V came to 1 base and at J to 7 bases, leaving 11 bases not matched to a gene. CDR3 sequence (DNA): TGTGCCAGCAGCTTAGAGTACCCTAGCGGGAGAGAACATACGCAGTATTTT. This gives the protein CASSLEYPSGREHTQYF.

The table lists this clonotype with many counts. The genes are TRBV6-1 and TRBJ2-3; D gene uncertain. The ends were cut back, 5 bases at V and 2 bases at J, with 14 bases in the middle. The CDR3 sequence is 15 residues long. Germline V gene data show CDR1 as MNHNS and CDR2 as SASEGT. CDR3 sequence (DNA): TGTGCCAGCAGTCGCTCCGGGTCCCACACAGATACGCAGTATTTT. It translates to CASSRSGSHTDTQYF.

In its sample, this clonotype was seen many times. The rearrangement uses TRBV11-2 and TRBJ1-2, with D possibly being TRBD1 (5 bases). The CDR3 loop spans 15 amino acids. Germline lookup yields CDR1 SGHAT and CDR2 FQNNGV. The germline V and J ends were trimmed by 0 bases and 3 bases, with 11 bases remaining between them. The CDR3 region has the DNA TGTGCCAGCAGCTTAGATAGGGGCGGATACTATGGCTACACCTTC. Translating gives CASSLDRGGYYGYTF.

This clonotype appeared many times. This rearrangement joins TRBV3-1 to TRBJ2-1, with TRBD2 identical over 12 bases. The V segment lost 0 bases and the J segment 7 bases; nucleotides outside the gene matches: 7. This CDR3 region has 17 residues. Germline V gives CDR1 LGHDT, CDR2 YNNKEL (reference sequence). The CDR3 DNA is TGTGCCAGCAGCCAAGATCTCCTAGCGGGAGGGTTTAATGAGCAGTTCTTC. This codes for CASSQDLLAGGFNEQFF.

This clonotype showed up many times. A read error may account for a junction end that differs from germline. V gene TRBV2 combines with J gene TRBJ2-3, with D possibly matching TRBD2 (5 bases). Germline V gene data show CDR1 as SNHLY and CDR2 as FYNNEI. The length of the CDR3 is 15 residues. CDR3: CASREGSWGADTQYF. CDR3 nucleotide sequence: TGTGCCAGCAGAGAAGGTAGCTGGGGAGCAGATACGCAGTATTTT. The variable domain in full, with the rest retrieved from reference TRBV2 and TRBJ2-3, is EPEVTQTPSHQVTQMGQEVILRCVPISNHLYFYWYRQILGQKVEFLVSFYNNEISEKSEIFDDQFSVERPDGSNFTLKIRSTKLEDSAMYFCASREGSWGADTQYFGPGTRLTVL.

This clonotype appeared a single time. In this CDR3 the conserved last residue, phenylalanine or tryptophan, is missing, so a read error is likely. The chain uses TRBV7-2 and TRBJ1-1; D gene ambiguous. Germline V gene data show CDR1 as SGHTA and CDR2 as FQGNSA. This CDR3 contains 14 residues. The V end was cut by 3 bases, the J end by 4 bases, with 12 bases between. CDR3 bases: TGTGCCAGCAGCTTCGTTGTGGGCTCCACTGAAGCTTTCTCT. This encodes CASSFVVGSTEAFS.

This clonotype has only a few counts. J is TRBJ1-2 and V is TRBV5-5; 7 bases map to TRBD1. This CDR3 is 14 amino acids long. CDR1 is SGHKS, CDR2 YYEKEE, per germline (reference sequence). Unmatched junction bases numbered 8, after V lost 1 base and J lost 8 bases. The CDR3, as DNA: TGTGCCAGCAGCTTGCTCAACCAGGGGGGCGGCTACACCTTC. Its protein is CASSLLNQGGGYTF.

This clonotype was found many times. The V and J genes are TRBV25-1 and TRBJ2-3, with D perhaps matching TRBD2 (5 bases). The V and J ends lost 4 bases and 2 bases respectively, with 10 bases between them. Germline CDR1 MGHDK, CDR2 SYGVNS. CDR3 size: 14 residues. This CDR3 is CASSGADSTDTQYF. Here the CDR3 DNA reads TGTGCCAGCAGTGGAGCGGACTCCACAGATACGCAGTATTTT.

This clonotype was detected many times. This sequence may be a read error, since a much larger clone differs from it by one base. This chain joins TRBV5-1 and TRBJ2-3; 12 bases fit TRBD2. The V gene end was trimmed by 5 bases and the J gene end by 9 bases; junction bases not matched to a gene: 16. The CDR3 sequence is 17 residues long. In germline, CDR1 is SGHRS, CDR2 YFSETQ. CDR3 nucleotide sequence: TGCGCCAGCAGTGCCGGCGGACTAGCGGGGAATAAATTGACGCAGTATTTT. It is translated as CASSAGGLAGNKLTQYF.

V usage is TRBV19 and J usage is TRBJ2-1; 13 bases match TRBD2. The V gene's germline CDR1 is LNHDA and CDR2 SQIVND (reference sequence). The V segment lost 5 bases and the J segment 4 bases; nucleotides outside the gene matches: 8. The length of the CDR3 is 17 residues. The CDR3 region has the DNA TGTGCCAGTAGTGACAGGGGGACTAGCGGGACGTACAATGAGCAGTTCTTC. Protein: CASSDRGTSGTYNEQFF.

This clonotype was seen ten or more times. V usage is TRBV7-3 and J usage is TRBJ2-5; 15 nucleotides align to TRBD2. The CDR3 contains 17 residues. Germline assignment: CDR1 SGHTA and CDR2 FQGTGA. V shed 2 bases and J 2 bases; nucleotides not matched to a gene: 3. CDR3 nucleotides: TGTGCCAGCAGCTTAGGACTAGCGGGAGGGCTACAAGAGACCCAGTACTTC. Translation gives CASSLGLAGGLQETQYF.

The table lists this clonotype with many counts. The V and J genes are TRBV24-1 and TRBJ2-7; maybe TRBD2 (5 bases). Germline V lookup: CDR1 KGHDR, CDR2 SFDVKD. CDR3 length: 15 residues. Trimming pared 3 bases from V and 5 bases from J, leaving 16 bases between. CDR3 in amino acids: CATSDPRKGRDEQYF. For the CDR3, the DNA is TGTGCCACCAGTGATCCAAGGAAAGGGCGGGACGAGCAGTACTTC.

This clonotype was observed at least ten times. The CDR3 region has the DNA TGTGCCAGCAGCTTTTACCCCCAGGCCCCCCAAGAGACCCAGTACTTC. Its protein product is CASSFYPQAPQETQYF. The genes are TRBV7-8 and TRBJ2-5; no definite D call. The CDR3 has 16 amino acids. Germline CDR1 and CDR2: SGHVS and FQNEAQ. Between the trimmed V and J ends, which lost 3 bases and 1 base, there was a span of 15 bases.

In this sample, this clonotype turned up a few times. This chain links TRBV18 with TRBJ1-1; 9 bases are a match to TRBD1. V shed 6 bases, J shed 1 base, and the junction held 9 bases outside the gene matches. The CDR3 has 16 amino acids. Per the germline V gene, CDR1 is KGHSH and CDR2 is LQKENI. The CDR3 DNA follows: TGTGCCAGCTCCGCCGGGACAGGGATTCCGAACACTGAAGCTTTCTTT. Amino acids: CASSAGTGIPNTEAFF.

The V and J genes are TRBV12-3 or TRBV12-4 and TRBJ2-1; D may be TRBD2 (6 bases). The CDR3 contains 16 residues. V dropped 5 bases and J dropped 6 bases, with 20 bases sitting between them. DNA of the CDR3: TGTGCCAGCAGTCGGGGGTTGGGGGAGACCGTCAATGAGCAGTTCTTC. Residues: CASSRGLGETVNEQFF.

The chain employs TRBV5-8 and TRBJ2-2; TRBD2 matches 13 bases. Germline CDR1 and CDR2: SGHTS and YDEGEE. The CDR3 is 17 amino acids. Trimming at V came to 4 bases and at J to 7 bases, leaving 10 bases not matched to a gene. The CDR3 DNA sequence: TGTGCCAGCAGCCCGCGGACTAGCGGGAGTAGGGGCGGGGAGCTGTTTTTT. Translation: CASSPRTSGSRGGELFF.

This clonotype has at least ten counts. The chain couples TRBV10-3 to TRBJ1-3, with TRBD1 matching over 7 bases. This CDR3 is 16 amino acids long. Per germline, CDR1 ENHRY and CDR2 SYGVKD. J was trimmed by 0 bases and V by 7 bases; bases with no gene match: 9. CDR3 sequence: CAITGTATGSGNTIYF. CDR3 bases: TGTGCCATCACTGGGACAGCCACAGGCTCTGGAAACACCATATATTTT.

The chain couples TRBV7-6 to TRBJ2-7; a weak D match, TRBD1 (5 bases). Germline-derived CDR1 and CDR2 are SGHVS and FNYEAQ. The CDR3 runs to 16 residues. V lost 5 bases to trimming and J lost 1 base, with 18 bases between them. The DNA of the CDR3 is TGTGCCAGCAGCCCAGCCCTACAGGAGATTTCCTACGAGCAGTACTTC. It encodes CASSPALQEISYEQYF.

This clonotype was observed a handful of times. The J gene is TRBJ1-4, the V gene TRBV13; D unresolved. CDR3 size: 15 residues. Trimming took off 1 base at V and 6 bases at J, with 12 bases between the two ends. Germline V lookup: CDR1 PRHDT, CDR2 FYEKMQ (reference sequence). The CDR3 reads CASSLAEGADEKLFF. In DNA, the CDR3 is TGTGCCAGCAGCTTAGCGGAGGGCGCGGATGAAAAACTGTTTTTT.

This clonotype was seen repeatedly, ten times or more. The chain combines TRBV29-1 with TRBJ2-6; D not certain. CDR1 is SQVTM and CDR2 is ANQGSEA in the germline V gene. V was pared by 4 bases and J by 0 bases, with 13 bases between. The CDR3 is made up of 16 amino acids. The CDR3 loop is CSVAGVGFSGANVLTF. DNA for the CDR3: TGCAGCGTTGCTGGTGTAGGTTTCTCTGGGGCCAACGTCCTGACTTTC.

The chain links TRBV19 to TRBJ1-1, with TRBD1 matching 8 bases. Germline values: CDR1 LNHDA, CDR2 SQIVND (reference sequence). V gave up 4 bases and J gave up 6 bases; unmatched junction bases: 7. There are 14 residues in the CDR3. In DNA, the CDR3 is TGTGCCAGTAGTAGGGCAGGGGGCAGGTCTGAAGCTTTCTTT. Its translation is CASSRAGGRSEAFF.

This clonotype was seen ten or more times. The gene calls are TRBV20-1 and TRBJ2-7, with 9 bases that match TRBD2. The CDR3 is 14 amino acids. Germline CDR1 DFQATT, CDR2 SNEGSKA (reference sequence). Unmatched junction bases numbered 8, after V lost 1 base and J lost 7 bases. The CDR3 region has the DNA TGCAGTGCTAGAGGAGGGGGACTAGCTAAAGAGCAGTACTTC. This encodes CSARGGGLAKEQYF.

This clonotype was seen repeatedly, ten times or more. The chain employs TRBV9 and TRBJ2-1; D perhaps matches TRBD2 (6 bases). V was shortened by 1 base and J by 7 bases, with 21 bases between the two germline ends. The germline CDR1 and CDR2 sequences are SGDLS and YYNGEE. The CDR3 totals 17 residues. CDR3 DNA sequence: TGTGCCAGCAGCGTAAGCTCAGGACCAGCGGGTTGGAATGAGCAGTTCTTC. This encodes CASSVSSGPAGWNEQFF.

This chain uses TRBV30 with TRBJ1-2; D gene unclear. The CDR3 loop spans 11 amino acids. Trimming removed 2 bases at V and 3 bases at J, with 4 bases between. CDR1 is GTSNPN, CDR2 SVGIG, per germline (reference sequence). The CDR3 spells CAWSLYYGYTF. CDR3 bases: TGTGCCTGGAGTCTCTACTATGGCTACACCTTC.

The rearrangement joins TRBV5-6 to TRBJ2-1; D unclear. The CDR3 is 14 amino acids. V lost 4 bases, J lost 8 bases, and 16 bases lay in between. Germline V lookup: CDR1 SGHDT, CDR2 YYEEEE. CDR3 in amino acids: CASSPPRTNHEQFF. The CDR3 DNA reads as TGTGCCAGCAGCCCCCCCCGGACGAACCATGAGCAGTTCTTC.